These 30 T cell receptor beta chains originate from one sample sequenced in a study of blood T cells in healthy people across ages. Next came a second PCR, run for about 6 to 12 cycles, which used a sample-barcoded 5' primer along with a J-beta primer mix. TCRdb reanalysed the 5' RACE reads using MiXCR and keeps one entry per CDR3 protein. The sample records hundreds of thousands of distinct CDR3 sequences, 25% being singletons. These data also featured in a second study, about T cells of mothers and their children.

Sequencing used blood. The receptors derive from a boy aged 5-17 years in good health.

The rearrangement joins TRBV5-6 to TRBJ1-2; no definite D call. TRBJ2-7 matches the DNA end more closely, so the J call is doubtful. CDR1 SGHDT and CDR2 YYEEEE come from the germline V gene. The CDR3 consists of 12 residues. CDR3 coding DNA: TGTGCCAGCATCGTTACATTGGGGGAGCAGTACTTC. Its protein is CASIVTLGEQYF.

The sample holds a few counts of this clonotype. This chain connects TRBV29-1 to TRBJ2-1; D might be TRBD1 (5 bases). Germline loops: CDR1 SQVTM, CDR2 ANQGSEA. V lost 6 bases to trimming and J lost 9 bases, with 12 bases between them. The CDR3 loop spans 11 amino acids. CDR3 nucleotide sequence: TGCAGCGTGGTACAGGCGGCTGAGCAGTTCTTC. Its protein product is CSVVQAAEQFF.

In this sample, this clonotype turned up many times. The rearrangement uses TRBV7-6 and TRBJ2-5; D gene ambiguous. The germline V gene encodes CDR1 SGHVS and CDR2 FNYEAQ. With 5 bases removed from V and 5 bases from J, the gap between germline ends came to 15 bases. The CDR3 runs 14 residues. As DNA, the CDR3 is TGTGCCAGCAGCCACCGGATTCAGGCCGAGACCCAGTACTTC. It is translated as CASSHRIQAETQYF.

This clonotype has a handful of counts. The chain has TRBV12-3 or TRBV12-4 and TRBJ2-7; D is ambiguous. The CDR3 is made up of 12 amino acids. V was shortened by 5 bases and J by 5 bases, with 10 bases between the two germline ends. CDR3 DNA: TGTGCCAGCAGTACAGTGTACGACGAGCAGTACTTC. Amino acids: CASSTVYDEQYF.

This clonotype was seen only a few times. V gene TRBV7-9 combines with J gene TRBJ2-7; TRBD1 aligns across 9 bases. The CDR3 is made up of 14 amino acids. CDR1 is SEHNR, CDR2 FQNEAQ, per germline (reference sequence). The junction had 8 bases not matched to a gene; V was cut back by 5 bases and J by 6 bases. CDR3 sequence (DNA): TGTGCCAGCAGCCCCTGGACAGGGGAAAGCGAGCAGTACTTC. Translating it yields CASSPWTGESEQYF.

This clonotype was counted a few times. The CDR3 DNA reads TGTGCCAGCAGTTTAAGCCCCAGGGACATTCAGTACTTC. Protein: CASSLSPRDIQYF. The V call is TRBV12-3 or TRBV12-4, the J call TRBJ2-4, with D perhaps matching TRBD1 (5 bases). The CDR3 is made up of 13 amino acids. V dropped 2 bases and J dropped 8 bases, with 10 bases sitting between them.

The chain couples TRBV2 to TRBJ1-2, with 8 nucleotides matching TRBD1. CDR3 length equals 12 residues. Trimming cost V 8 bases and J 6 bases; bases outside gene matches: 5. Germline CDR1 reads SNHLY; CDR2 reads FYNNEI. CDR3 nucleotide sequence: TGTGCCAGCGCGGACAGGGTCGATGGCTACACCTTC. Translation gives CASADRVDGYTF.

This clonotype was counted between two and nine times. The V and J genes are TRBV5-1 and TRBJ2-1, with D possibly TRBD2 on 5 matching bases. The CDR3 runs to 17 residues. The V end was cut by 4 bases, the J end by 0 bases, with 17 bases between. Germline V lookup: CDR1 SGHRS, CDR2 YFSETQ. The CDR3 DNA sequence: TGCGCCAGCAGCACCCACCCGGAGCGGAACTCCTACAATGAGCAGTTCTTC. The encoded protein is CASSTHPERNSYNEQFF.

The chain combines TRBV4-1 with TRBJ1-1, with D possibly TRBD1 on 6 matching bases. Germline values: CDR1 MGHRA, CDR2 YSYEKL. The CDR3 consists of 16 residues. The V end lost 3 bases, the J end lost 4 bases, and 18 bases lay between the germline ends. CDR3 bases: TGCGCCAGCAGCCACAACCCGAGGGGGAGAGGCACTGAAGCTTTCTTT. This encodes CASSHNPRGRGTEAFF.

This rearrangement joins TRBV7-2 to TRBJ2-4; a possible D gene is TRBD2 (6 bases). Trimming stripped 5 bases from V and 0 bases from J, with 8 bases between. This CDR3 spans 14 amino acids. CDR1 and CDR2 from the germline V gene are SGHTA and FQGNSA. The CDR3 coding sequence is TGTGCCAGCAGCCGGGACTTAGCCAAAAACATTCAGTACTTC. This encodes CASSRDLAKNIQYF.

The chain links TRBV3-1 to TRBJ2-1; TRBD2 aligns across 9 bases. V trimming: 3 bases; J trimming: 14 bases; junction bases outside the gene matches: 5. CDR1 LGHDT and CDR2 YNNKEL come from the germline V gene (reference sequence). The CDR3 covers 12 residues. For the CDR3, the DNA is TGTGCCAGCAGCCAGCGGGAGGGCTGGGAGTTCTTC. Translated: CASSQREGWEFF.

The chain recombines TRBV7-2 with TRBJ2-3; 9 bases fit TRBD1. CDR1 and CDR2 (germline): SGHTA, FQGNSA. This CDR3 spans 16 amino acids. The V and J ends lost 2 bases and 4 bases, in that order; junction bases with no gene match: 7. CDR3 sequence: CASSLMGQGGADTQYF. DNA of the CDR3: TGTGCCAGCAGCTTAATGGGACAGGGCGGCGCAGATACGCAGTATTTT.

The sample holds a few counts of this clonotype. The rearrangement links TRBV7-9 to TRBJ2-3; D may be TRBD1 (5 bases). V lost 5 bases and J 2 bases, leaving 14 bases between the germline ends. The CDR3 covers 15 residues. Per germline, CDR1 SEHNR and CDR2 FQNEAQ (reference sequence). DNA of the CDR3: TGTGCCAGCAGCCCCGGACAACCCCTCACAGATACGCAGTATTTT. Amino acid sequence: CASSPGQPLTDTQYF.

The chain employs TRBV25-1 and TRBJ1-1, with D tentatively TRBD1 (6 bases). V shed 1 base and J shed 4 bases, with 22 bases lying between them. The CDR3 has 18 amino acids. CDR1 is MGHDK and CDR2 is SYGVNS in the germline V gene. CDR3 bases: TGTGCCAGCAGTGAATTTATACTACGGAGGCAGGGGCCCACTGAAGCTTTCTTT. Its translation: CASSEFILRRQGPTEAFF.

This clonotype was observed a few times. V is TRBV12-5 and J is TRBJ2-1; tentatively, D is TRBD1 or TRBD2 (5 bases each). The CDR3 contains 16 residues. Germline V gene data show CDR1 as LGHNT and CDR2 as FRNRAP. Between the trimmed V and J ends, which lost 3 bases and 4 bases, there was a span of 16 bases. As DNA, the CDR3 is TGTGCTAGTGGTTTCGGGGACGGTCTAACTTACAATGAGCAGTTCTTC. Translation gives CASGFGDGLTYNEQFF.

The genes are TRBV3-1 and TRBJ2-3; possibly TRBD1 for D (6 bases). Germline V lookup: CDR1 LGHDT, CDR2 YNNKEL (reference sequence). V lost 1 base and J lost 4, with 15 bases in between. This CDR3 is 16 amino acids long. The DNA for the CDR3 is TGTGCCAGCAGCCAAGTATCCCTAGCAGGGGCAGATACGCAGTATTTT. Protein sequence: CASSQVSLAGADTQYF.

In this sample, this clonotype turned up a few times. This chain joins TRBV7-9 and TRBJ2-5; D gene uncertain. Germline V gene lookup returns CDR1 SEHNR and CDR2 FQNEAQ (reference sequence). The length of the CDR3 is 15 residues. V was cut by 5 bases and J by 0 bases, with 13 bases left in between. The CDR3 loop is CASSPGGPHQETQYF. In DNA, the CDR3 is TGTGCCAGCAGCCCCGGCGGCCCCCACCAAGAGACCCAGTACTTC.

The chain employs TRBV7-9 and TRBJ2-5, with TRBD2 identical over 10 bases. This CDR3 is built from 15 residues. CDR1 is SEHNR and CDR2 is FQNEAQ in the germline V gene (reference sequence). V shed 5 bases and J 5 bases; nucleotides not matched to a gene: 8. The CDR3 protein is CASSPGAGGLETQYF. The CDR3 DNA reads as TGTGCCAGCAGCCCAGGAGCGGGGGGGTTGGAGACCCAGTACTTC.

V usage is TRBV24-1 and J usage is TRBJ2-3; TRBD2 matches 9 bases. Per germline, CDR1 KGHDR and CDR2 SFDVKD. The junction had 13 bases not matched to a gene; V was cut back by 9 bases and J by 4 bases. CDR3 length: 16 amino acids. This CDR3 is CATEAGGPPPADTQYF. CDR3 DNA: TGTGCCACCGAAGCGGGGGGCCCACCCCCCGCAGATACGCAGTATTTT.

The rearrangement joins TRBV29-1 to TRBJ2-5; TRBD1 matches 8 bases. The J call could be wrong; TRBJ2-7 is a better fit for the DNA end. There are 13 residues in the CDR3. Germline-derived CDR1 and CDR2 are SQVTM and ANQGSEA. The CDR3, as DNA: TGCAGCGTCCTCGACAGGGGAGGCCACGAGCAGTACTTC. Amino acids: CSVLDRGGHEQYF.

This clonotype has more than one count but fewer than ten. J is TRBJ2-7 and V is TRBV2; TRBD1 agrees at 9 bases. From germline, CDR1 is SNHLY and CDR2 FYNNEI. Germline trimming cut 1 base from V and 2 bases from J; bases unmatched to any gene: 3. The CDR3 loop spans 15 amino acids. This CDR3 reads CASSEEGQGPYEQYF. As DNA, the CDR3 is TGTGCCAGCAGTGAAGAGGGACAGGGCCCCTACGAGCAGTACTTC.

Many counts were recorded for this clonotype. The chain carries TRBV7-2 and TRBJ2-3; perhaps TRBD1 as D (5 bases). V was shortened by 5 bases and J by 1 base, with 10 bases between the two germline ends. This CDR3 is 14 amino acids long. CDR1 is SGHTA and CDR2 is FQGNSA in the germline V gene. The CDR3 DNA is TGTGCCAGCAGCCCCCTGACAGGCACAGATACGCAGTATTTT. Its protein is CASSPLTGTDTQYF.

This clonotype has ten or more counts. The V call is TRBV25-1, the J call TRBJ2-5; TRBD2 aligns across 11 bases. The junction had 4 bases not matched to a gene; V was cut back by 3 bases and J by 4 bases. Germline V lookup: CDR1 MGHDK, CDR2 SYGVNS. The CDR3 totals 15 residues. The CDR3 sequence is CASSDPLAGGETQYF. Here the CDR3 DNA reads TGTGCCAGCAGTGACCCCCTAGCGGGGGGAGAGACCCAGTACTTC.

V is TRBV29-1 and J is TRBJ2-7, with no clear D. The germline V gene encodes CDR1 SQVTM and CDR2 ANQGSEA. There are 13 residues in the CDR3. The V and J ends lost 5 bases and 5 bases respectively, with 16 bases between them. The CDR3 DNA reads TGCAGCGTTACCCCGGTGCTAACGAACGAGCAGTACTTC. Translated, it gives CSVTPVLTNEQYF.

The chain combines TRBV14 with TRBJ1-6; tentatively, D is TRBD1 (5 bases). The CDR3 extends over 13 amino acids. Looked up from germline, CDR1 is SGHDN and CDR2 is FVKESK. The ends were cut back, 3 bases at V and 9 bases at J, with 9 bases in the middle. The CDR3, as DNA: TGTGCCAGCAGCCAGGCAGGGTTTTCACCCCTCCACTTT. Translation: CASSQAGFSPLHF.

The chain employs TRBV13 and TRBJ2-5; 8 bases are shared with TRBD2. The better agreement between TRBJ2-7 and the DNA end casts doubt on the J call. This CDR3 comprises 16 residues. CDR1 is PRHDT and CDR2 is FYEKMQ in the germline V gene (reference sequence). CDR3 amino acids: CASSGTGLGETYEQYF. CDR3 bases: TGTGCCAGCAGCGGAACGGGACTAGGAGAAACCTACGAGCAGTACTTC.

This clonotype has only a few counts. V usage is TRBV28 and J usage is TRBJ2-7; D may be TRBD2 (7 bases). Trimming left V 6 bases short and J 2 bases short, with 20 bases between. The germline CDR1 and CDR2 sequences are MDHEN and SYDVKM. CDR3 length equals 16 residues. Here the CDR3 DNA reads TGTGCCAGCAGACCTGGGGGGGCATTCGCCGCCTACGAGCAGTACTTC. Translating it yields CASRPGGAFAAYEQYF. The whole variable domain, filled in from reference TRBV28 and TRBJ2-7, reads DVKVTQSSRYLVKRTGEKVFLECVQDMDHENMFWYRQDPGLGLRLIYFSYDVKMKEKGDIPEGYSVSREKKERFSLILESASTNQTSMYLCASRPGGAFAAYEQYFGPGTRLTVT.

The CDR3 region is CSGTRGSSYNEQFF. CDR3 sequence (DNA): TGCAGCGGGACCCGGGGGAGCTCCTACAATGAGCAGTTCTTC. The chain uses TRBV29-1 and TRBJ2-1; TRBD2 might be the D (6 bases). The CDR3 extends over 14 amino acids. The germline CDR1 and CDR2 sequences are SQVTM and ANQGSEA. The germline V and J ends were trimmed by 7 bases and 0 bases, with 13 bases remaining between them.

The chain employs TRBV4-1 and TRBJ2-3; TRBD2 matches 9 bases. The CDR3 spans 16 residues. J was trimmed by 6 bases and V by 2 bases; bases with no gene match: 9. Germline CDR1 MGHRA, CDR2 YSYEKL. CDR3 loop: CASSQLPLAGADTQYF. The CDR3 nucleotides read TGCGCCAGCAGCCAATTACCCTTAGCGGGAGCGGATACGCAGTATTTT.

The CDR3 loop reads CSVARTGVTNYGYTF. The CDR3 nucleotides are TGCAGCGTTGCCAGGACAGGGGTCACTAACTATGGCTACACCTTC. The chain combines TRBV29-1 with TRBJ1-2; 9 bases align to TRBD1. The CDR3 is made up of 15 amino acids. After removal of 4 bases from V and 0 bases from J, the junction contained 6 bases not matched to a gene. Looked up from germline, CDR1 is SQVTM and CDR2 is ANQGSEA.